These 3 T cell receptor beta chains were all obtained from the same sample, sequenced in a study of siplizumab effects on memory and regulatory T cells. Sequencing used immunoSEQ multiplex PCR; TCRdb keeps in-frame clones, though not all of them. The sample lists roughly 120,000 clones; approximately 90% were seen once. Sequenced input: Tregs sorted from blood. Receptors were obtained from a human donor in good health.

The rearrangement joins TRBV6-1 to TRBJ1-5; D might be TRBD1 (6 bases). V was clipped by 7 bases and J by 5 bases, with 18 bases between them. This CDR3 spans 15 amino acids. The V gene's germline CDR1 is MNHNS and CDR2 SASEGT. CDR3 DNA sequence: TGTGCCAGCAACCCGGGGCTAAGGGGGGATCAGCCCCAGCATTTT. Translation: CASNPGLRGDQPQHF.

This chain uses TRBV2 with TRBJ2-5; the match to TRBD2 covers 14 bases. In germline, CDR1 is SNHLY, CDR2 FYNNEI. This CDR3 has 17 amino acids. V trimming: 6 bases; J trimming: 4 bases; junction bases outside the gene matches: 10. CDR3: CASRALGLAGVGETQYF. The CDR3 coding sequence is TGTGCCAGCAGAGCCTTGGGACTAGCGGGGGTCGGAGAGACCCAGTACTTC.

A single count supports this clone. This rearrangement joins TRBV4-1 to TRBJ1-2; maybe TRBD1 (5 bases). Germline CDR1 is MGHRA and CDR2 is YSYEKL. This CDR3 spans 16 amino acids. Trimming left V 4 bases short and J 1 base short, with 16 bases between. The CDR3 nucleotides are TGCGCCAGCAGCCGTACCGGGACCGATCTTAACTATGGCTACACCTTC. Amino acids: CASSRTGTDLNYGYTF.